The sequence of this TCR beta chain was determined in a study of CD8 T cells in ankylosing spondylitis. The CDR3 length is 15 residues. V was cut by 1 base and J by 4 bases, with 12 bases left in between. CDR1 is LGHNA and CDR2 is YSLEER in the germline V gene. TCRdb processed the 5' RACE reads anew with MiXCR; each CDR3 protein has one entry. The data hold some 240,000 distinct CDR3 sequences, with about 6.7% observed a single time. Points from the study as a whole: Ankylosing spondylitis blood appeared to be characterized by a TCR beta motif of several highly homologous variants.

At least ten counts were recorded for this clonotype. Its antigen is currently unknown. Sequencing was carried out using blood, either unsorted or a sorted T cell fraction (not recorded which). J is TRBJ2-3 and V is TRBV4-3; TRBD1 might be the D (5 bases). This clonotype was sampled from a male donor with ankylosing spondylitis. Written as DNA, the CDR3 is TGCGCCAGCAGCCAAGGCAGGGTTATCCCAGATACGCAGTATTTT. It is translated as CASSQGRVIPDTQYF.